This TCR beta chain was found in a study of OX40 agonist ivuxolimab in advanced cancers. The CDR3 is 14 amino acids. The V end lost 7 bases, the J end lost 7 bases, and 14 bases lay between the germline ends. From germline, CDR1 is MNHNS and CDR2 SASEGT. Generated by immunoSEQ multiplex PCR, the TCRdb table keeps only in-frame clones and is missing some. The sample lists approximately 17,000 clones, around 84% occurring once. Study results and limitations: The CD4+ and CD8+ T cells in the blood had expanded clonally by week 6 at 0.1 to 3.0 mg/kg. Among the lowest levels of clonal expansion were found in partial responders at 0.1-3.0 mg/kg. Researchers did not determine the expanded peripheral T cells' antigen specificity.

With regard to this clone: No antigen is known for it.

V and J are TRBV6-1 and TRBJ1-6; the D gene is possibly TRBD1 (5 bases). This receptor was taken from an adult with an advanced solid tumor such as melanoma, head and neck, liver or kidney cancer. The sample in question was CD4+ or CD8+ T cells sorted from blood, obtained in a trial of the OX40 agonist ivuxolimab. The CDR3 coding sequence is TGTGCCAGCATTTTTCGGGGCCACAATTCACCCCTCCACTTT. Translation gives CASIFRGHNSPLHF.